A single sample is the source of the 31 T cell receptor beta chains below, sequenced in a study of CD8+ T cells in alopecia areata. RNA, once extracted, was reverse transcribed into cDNA for use as the sequencing template. Assay used: immunoSEQ multiplex PCR; TCRdb lists only in-frame clones, some missing. The sample lists about 140,000 clones, roughly half seen once, with approximately 1% in the top ten. The material sequenced was CD4+ T cells sorted from blood, taken at week 0. These TCRs come from a human donor with alopecia areata.

The chain couples TRBV9 to TRBJ1-1; D uncertain. Trimming left V 2 bases short and J 1 base short, with 9 bases between. Germline CDR1 and CDR2: SGDLS and YYNGEE. The CDR3 runs to 14 residues. The CDR3 spells CASSVGPTNTEAFF. The CDR3 DNA follows: TGTGCCAGCAGCGTGGGCCCGACGAACACTGAAGCTTTCTTT.

The chain joins TRBV7-9 to TRBJ2-5; no clear D gene. This CDR3 is 13 amino acids long. Germline V lookup: CDR1 SEHNR, CDR2 FQNEAQ (reference sequence). Trimming stripped 2 bases from V and 0 bases from J, with 4 bases between. In DNA, the CDR3 is TGTGCCAGCAGCTTAAAGTACCAAGAGACCCAGTACTTC. Encoded protein: CASSLKYQETQYF.

The rearrangement links TRBV11-3 to TRBJ2-3, with unresolved D. Per the germline V gene, CDR1 is SGHNT and CDR2 is YENEEA. Trimming shortened V by 1 base and J by 4 bases, and 9 bases separated the two germline ends. CDR3 length: 14 amino acids. For the CDR3, the DNA is TGTGCCAGCAGCTTAGGGCCCTTTTCAGATACGCAGTATTTT. It codes for CASSLGPFSDTQYF.

The chain links TRBV7-9 to TRBJ2-1; D may correspond to TRBD1 or TRBD2 (5 bases each). Germline values: CDR1 SEHNR, CDR2 FQNEAQ (reference sequence). Deletions cut 10 bases from V and 9 bases from J, with 19 bases between. This CDR3 has 13 amino acids. CDR3 DNA sequence: TGTGCCACACAGCGAACCGGGACGCGTGAGCAGTTCTTC. Its protein is CATQRTGTREQFF.

Only a few counts were recorded for this clone. The chain is built from TRBV18 and TRBJ2-5; D gene unclear. The germline V gene has CDR1 KGHSH and CDR2 LQKENI. Trimming took off 3 bases at V and 5 bases at J, with 13 bases between the two ends. The CDR3 contains 14 residues. Written as DNA, the CDR3 is TGTGCCAGCTCACCTTACAGAGATCGGGAGACCCAGTACTTC. Amino acid sequence: CASSPYRDRETQYF.

The rearrangement joins TRBV14 to TRBJ2-7; D gene ambiguous. Trimming cost V 0 bases and J 4 bases, with 1 base left between them. Looked up from germline, CDR1 is SGHDN and CDR2 is FVKESK. This CDR3 is 11 amino acids long. DNA for the CDR3: TGTGCCAGCAGCCAAGAATACGAGCAGTACTTC. Its translation is CASSQEYEQYF. The full variable domain, rest sourced from reference TRBV14 and TRBJ2-7, is EAGVTQFPSHSVIEKGQTVTLRCDPISGHDNLYWYRRVMGKEIKFLLHFVKESKQDESGMPNNRFLAERTGGTYSTLKVQPAELEDSGVYFCASSQEYEQYFGPGTRLTVT.

This clone was picked up a small number of times. The DNA of the CDR3 is TGCAGCGCCGCTAGGGACAGGGAGGGTAGTGGCTACACCTTC. Residues: CSAARDREGSGYTF. The gene calls are TRBV29-1 and TRBJ1-2; 9 bases match TRBD1. The CDR3 length is 14 residues. V dropped 7 bases and J dropped 7; count of bases not matched to a gene: 13. CDR1 is SQVTM, CDR2 ANQGSEA, per germline. Variable domain in full (rest from reference TRBV29-1 and TRBJ1-2): SAVISQKPSRDICQRGTSLTIQCQVDSQVTMMFWYRQQPGQSLTLIATANQGSEATYESGFVIDKFPISRPNLTFSTLTVSNMSPEDSSIYLCSAARDREGSGYTFGSGTRLTVV.

The rearrangement uses TRBV18 and TRBJ2-7; D unresolved. CDR1 and CDR2 from the germline V gene are KGHSH and LQKENI. Trimming took 0 bases from V and 1 from J, leaving 7 bases between them. The CDR3 is 14 amino acids. The CDR3 sequence is CASSPPALSYEQYF. The CDR3 bases are TGTGCCAGCTCACCACCGGCCCTTTCCTACGAGCAGTACTTC.

The rearrangement links TRBV28 to TRBJ1-5; tentatively, D is TRBD1 (5 bases). Germline V gene lookup returns CDR1 MDHEN and CDR2 SYDVKM. Trimming pared 3 bases from V and 2 bases from J, leaving 17 bases between. CDR3 length: 17 amino acids. This CDR3 reads CASSFSQALRGNQPQHF. The CDR3 region has the DNA TGTGCCAGCAGTTTTTCACAGGCCCTAAGGGGCAATCAGCCCCAGCATTTT.

This rearrangement joins TRBV4-3 to TRBJ1-5; D remains ambiguous. The CDR3 length is 15 residues. Germline CDR1 LGHNA, CDR2 YSLEER. Trimming cost V 4 bases and J 5 bases, with 15 bases left between them. The CDR3: CASSRGRFRDQPQHF. In DNA form, the CDR3 reads TGCGCCAGCAGCCGGGGAAGGTTCAGAGATCAGCCCCAGCATTTT.

This chain links TRBV4-3 with TRBJ2-7, with 9 bases identical to TRBD1. The V gene end was trimmed by 2 bases and the J gene end by 11 bases; junction bases not matched to a gene: 10. There are 14 residues in the CDR3. Germline lookup yields CDR1 LGHNA and CDR2 YSLEER. The CDR3 DNA reads as TGCGCCAGCAGCCAACGTTCTCGCGGGACAGGGAAGTACTTC. Translated, it gives CASSQRSRGTGKYF.

V and J are TRBV7-9 and TRBJ1-5; 8 bases are shared with TRBD1. The V and J ends lost 3 bases and 7 bases, in that order; junction bases with no gene match: 2. Looked up from germline, CDR1 is SEHNR and CDR2 is FQNEAQ (reference sequence). The CDR3 runs to 13 residues. The CDR3 protein is CASSFGQGQPQHF. The DNA of the CDR3 is TGTGCCAGCAGCTTCGGACAGGGCCAGCCCCAGCATTTT.

J is TRBJ1-2 and V is TRBV30; D is unclear. Per germline, CDR1 GTSNPN and CDR2 SVGIG (reference sequence). V was shortened by 3 bases and J by 6 bases, with 23 bases between the two germline ends. The CDR3 extends over 16 amino acids. CDR3 amino acids: CAWSLLRRPRSDGYTF. The CDR3 coding sequence is TGTGCCTGGAGCCTCCTTCGGCGACCACGCTCTGATGGCTACACCTTC.

The chain joins TRBV29-1 to TRBJ2-5; no clear D. This CDR3 has 12 residues. Germline V gives CDR1 SQVTM, CDR2 ANQGSEA. V lost 3 bases, J lost 0 bases, and 5 bases lay in between. In DNA form, the CDR3 reads TGCAGCGTTGAGGGGTACCAAGAGACCCAGTACTTC. Protein sequence: CSVEGYQETQYF.

This clone was found a few times. Other DNA sequences in this specimen translate into the identical CDR3. The chain recombines TRBV15 with TRBJ2-3, with D unclear. The length of the CDR3 is 11 residues. Germline lookup yields CDR1 LNHNV and CDR2 YYDKDF (reference sequence). Trimming removed 3 bases at V and 6 bases at J, with 4 bases between. The CDR3 here is CATSRGDTQYF. CDR3 in DNA: TGTGCCACCAGCAGGGGGGATACGCAGTATTTT.

This clone has a handful of counts. V usage is TRBV6-1 and J usage is TRBJ2-3; a possible D gene is TRBD2 (5 bases). The CDR3 sequence is 14 residues long. Trimming pared 3 bases from V and 4 bases from J, leaving 11 bases between. Germline CDR1 and CDR2: MNHNS and SASEGT. In DNA, the CDR3 is TGTGCCAGCAGTGAGAGGGTCGGGCCAGATACGCAGTATTTT. Protein sequence: CASSERVGPDTQYF.

This clone has just a few counts. The chain joins TRBV7-2 to TRBJ2-7; TRBD1 matches 8 bases. Germline lookup yields CDR1 SGHTA and CDR2 FQGNSA. This CDR3 has 14 amino acids. J lost 5 bases, V lost 5 bases, and 8 bases had no gene match. The CDR3 spells CASSLQGTGHEQYF. The CDR3 coding sequence is TGTGCCAGCAGCCTACAGGGGACAGGTCACGAGCAGTACTTC.

J is TRBJ1-3 and V is TRBV2; D unresolved. Germline loops: CDR1 SNHLY, CDR2 FYNNEI. The CDR3 totals 14 residues. Trimming cost V 7 bases and J 0 bases, with 10 bases left between them. In nucleotides, the CDR3 is TGTGCCAGCAAACCAGACCTCTCTGGAAACACCATATATTTT. It yields the protein CASKPDLSGNTIYF.

This clone was recorded a few times. V and J are TRBV29-1 and TRBJ2-5; D is ambiguous. Per germline, CDR1 SQVTM and CDR2 ANQGSEA. V was trimmed by 4 bases and J by 1 base, leaving 7 bases between them. The CDR3 has 12 residues. As DNA, the CDR3 is TGCAGCGTTGGGGCAGCCCAAGAGACCCAGTACTTC. Translating it yields CSVGAAQETQYF.

The chain joins TRBV29-1 to TRBJ2-1, with TRBD1 matching 8 bases. The CDR3 contains 13 residues. Germline V CDR1 and CDR2: SQVTM, ANQGSEA. The J segment lost 6 bases and the V segment lost 7 bases, leaving 8 bases of the junction unmatched. CDR3 sequence (DNA): TGCAGCGCCGTACTCGGGACAGGCAATGAGCAGTTCTTC. Encoded protein: CSAVLGTGNEQFF.

The chain carries TRBV29-1 and TRBJ1-2; TRBD1 is a possible D gene (6 bases). This CDR3 contains 13 residues. The germline gives CDR1 SQVTM, CDR2 ANQGSEA. V was clipped by 5 bases and J by 6 bases, with 16 bases between them. The CDR3 reads CSVSPGGQNGYTF. The CDR3 nucleotides are TGCAGCGTTAGCCCGGGGGGCCAAAATGGCTACACCTTC.

This clone was observed a handful of times. The rearrangement joins TRBV4-1 to TRBJ2-3; D not certain. Germline CDR1 is MGHRA and CDR2 is YSYEKL. The V end lost 1 base, the J end lost 4 bases, and 6 bases lay between the germline ends. This CDR3 comprises 13 residues. CDR3 coding DNA: TGCGCCAGCAGCCAAGTCAGTCCAGATACGCAGTATTTT. Encoded protein: CASSQVSPDTQYF.

This clone was counted a few times. The V gene is TRBV29-1, the J gene TRBJ2-3; 12 bases are a match to TRBD2. There are 13 residues in the CDR3. J lost 7 bases, V lost 4 bases, and 3 bases had no gene match. Germline values: CDR1 SQVTM, CDR2 ANQGSEA. This CDR3 is CSVVTSGRNTQYF. DNA of the CDR3: TGCAGCGTTGTTACTAGCGGGAGGAATACGCAGTATTTT.

The chain employs TRBV19 and TRBJ2-1; 9 bases map to TRBD1. Per the germline V gene, CDR1 is LNHDA and CDR2 is SQIVND (reference sequence). The V segment lost 4 bases and the J segment 6 bases; nucleotides outside the gene matches: 1. The CDR3 is made up of 13 amino acids. The CDR3 region has the DNA TGTGCCAGTAGTAGGACAGGGGTCAATGAGCAGTTCTTC. This encodes CASSRTGVNEQFF.

Concerning this clone itself: The identical CDR3 is also encoded by other nucleotide sequences in the sample. The rearrangement joins TRBV30 to TRBJ1-2; D is unresolved. Between the trimmed V and J ends, which lost 2 bases and 6 bases, there was a span of 10 bases. The CDR3 has 12 amino acids. Germline V gene data show CDR1 as GTSNPN and CDR2 as SVGIG (reference sequence). The CDR3: CAWSRGTDGYTF. Here the CDR3 DNA reads TGTGCCTGGAGTAGAGGAACAGATGGCTACACCTTC.

This rearrangement joins TRBV9 to TRBJ1-1; 8 positions agree with TRBD1. The CDR3 consists of 15 residues. The ends lost 4 bases at V and 4 bases at J; junction bases unmatched: 9. Germline V CDR1 and CDR2: SGDLS, YYNGEE. CDR3 in DNA: TGTGCCAGCAGCCCATGGACAGGGAGTGGCACTGAAGCTTTCTTT. Protein product: CASSPWTGSGTEAFF.

The chain is built from TRBV6-5 and TRBJ2-7, with D uncertain. Germline V CDR1 and CDR2: MNHEY, SVGAGI. V lost 6 bases and J 2 bases, leaving 11 bases between the germline ends. This CDR3 is 13 amino acids long. This chain's CDR3 is CASSYVGAYEQYF. In nucleotides, the CDR3 is TGTGCCAGCAGCTACGTTGGAGCCTACGAGCAGTACTTC.

V and J are TRBV5-1 and TRBJ1-1; a weak D match, TRBD1 (5 bases). The CDR3 length is 17 residues. Germline values: CDR1 SGHRS, CDR2 YFSETQ. V was pared by 4 bases and J by 3 bases, with 22 bases between. This CDR3 is CASSPGRGVRKDTEAFF. CDR3 in DNA: TGCGCCAGCAGCCCAGGCCGGGGGGTGAGGAAGGACACTGAAGCTTTCTTT.

This clone has more than one count but fewer than ten. The chain recombines TRBV4-3 with TRBJ2-2; D unclear. Trimming removed 0 bases from V and 2 bases from J, with 4 bases in between. The CDR3 spans 14 residues. Germline lookup yields CDR1 LGHNA and CDR2 YSLEER. CDR3 amino acids: CASSQDINTGELFF. The CDR3 nucleotides read TGCGCCAGCAGCCAAGATATCAACACCGGGGAGCTGTTTTTT.

In the case of this clone: Other DNA variants within this sample encode the same CDR3. This rearrangement joins TRBV18 to TRBJ1-2; 7 nucleotides agree with TRBD1. Germline CDR1 KGHSH, CDR2 LQKENI. CDR3 size: 13 residues. Germline trimming cut 2 bases from V and 4 bases from J; bases unmatched to any gene: 1. In nucleotides, the CDR3 is TGTGCCAGCTCACCAGACAGGGTCTATGGCTACACCTTC. Translating gives CASSPDRVYGYTF.

This clone was observed a handful of times. The chain combines TRBV6-1 with TRBJ2-5; D gene unclear. This CDR3 region has 10 residues. Per the germline V gene, CDR1 is MNHNS and CDR2 is SASEGT. The V gene lost 1 base and the J gene lost 6 bases, with 0 bases spanning the gap. The CDR3 coding sequence is TGTGCCAGCAGTGAAGAGACCCAGTACTTC. It translates to CASSEETQYF.